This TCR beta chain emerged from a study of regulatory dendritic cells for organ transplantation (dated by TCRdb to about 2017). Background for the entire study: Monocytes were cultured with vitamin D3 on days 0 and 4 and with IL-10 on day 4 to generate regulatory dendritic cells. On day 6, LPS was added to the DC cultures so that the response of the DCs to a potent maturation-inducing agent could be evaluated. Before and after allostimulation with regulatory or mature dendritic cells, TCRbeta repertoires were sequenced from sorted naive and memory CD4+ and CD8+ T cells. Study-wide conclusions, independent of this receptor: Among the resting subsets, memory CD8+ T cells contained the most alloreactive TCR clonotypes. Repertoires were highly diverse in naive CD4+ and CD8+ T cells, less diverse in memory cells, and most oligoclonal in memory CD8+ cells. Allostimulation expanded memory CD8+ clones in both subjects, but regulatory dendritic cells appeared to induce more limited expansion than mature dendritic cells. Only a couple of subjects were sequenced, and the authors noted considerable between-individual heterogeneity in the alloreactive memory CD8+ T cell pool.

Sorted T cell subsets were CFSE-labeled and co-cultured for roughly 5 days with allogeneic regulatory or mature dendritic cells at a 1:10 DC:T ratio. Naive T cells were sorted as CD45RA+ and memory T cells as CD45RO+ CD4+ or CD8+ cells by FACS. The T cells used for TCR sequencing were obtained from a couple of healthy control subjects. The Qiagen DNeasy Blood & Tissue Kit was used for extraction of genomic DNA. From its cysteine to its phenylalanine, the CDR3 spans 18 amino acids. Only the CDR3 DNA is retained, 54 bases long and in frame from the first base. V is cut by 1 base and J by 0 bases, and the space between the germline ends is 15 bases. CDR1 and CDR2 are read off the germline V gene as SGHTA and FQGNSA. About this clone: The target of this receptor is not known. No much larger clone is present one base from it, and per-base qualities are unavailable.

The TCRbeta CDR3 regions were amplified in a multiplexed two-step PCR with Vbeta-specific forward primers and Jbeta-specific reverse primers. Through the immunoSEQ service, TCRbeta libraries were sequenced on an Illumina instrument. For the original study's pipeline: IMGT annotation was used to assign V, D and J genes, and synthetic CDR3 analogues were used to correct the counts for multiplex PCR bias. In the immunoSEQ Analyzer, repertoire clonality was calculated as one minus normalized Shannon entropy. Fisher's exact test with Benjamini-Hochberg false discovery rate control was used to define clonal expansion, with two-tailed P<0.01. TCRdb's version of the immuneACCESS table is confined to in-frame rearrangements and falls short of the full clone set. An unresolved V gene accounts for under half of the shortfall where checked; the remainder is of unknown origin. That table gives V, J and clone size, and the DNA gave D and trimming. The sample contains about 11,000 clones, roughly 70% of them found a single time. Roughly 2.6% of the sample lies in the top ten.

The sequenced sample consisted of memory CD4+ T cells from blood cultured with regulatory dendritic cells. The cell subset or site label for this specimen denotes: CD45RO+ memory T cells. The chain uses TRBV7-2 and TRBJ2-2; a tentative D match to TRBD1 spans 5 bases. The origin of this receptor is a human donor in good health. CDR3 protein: CASSLVHRRLTNTGELFF. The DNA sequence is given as TGTGCCAGCAGCTTAGTGCACAGGCGACTCACGAACACCGGGGAGCTGTTTTTT.